This T cell receptor (beta chain) was sequenced in a study of T cell responses to AZD1222 COVID-19 vaccine (TCRdb year 2021). Study-level background: A total of over 230 trial participants underwent TCR sequencing, of whom some 210 received two doses of AZD1222 and about 26 received two doses of the MenACWY control vaccine. Enrollment into the trials was organized by age into subgroups of 18-55, 56-69 and 70-plus years, and those subgroups contained around 150, 28 and 57 TCR-sequenced participants, respectively.

The time point tag for this specimen amounts to: baseline before first vaccination. Vaccinee samples came from UK trials COV001 and COV002, including a single-blind randomized controlled phase 2/3 trial of AZD1222 (ChAdOx1 nCoV-19) in healthy adults. For TCRbeta chain sequencing, PBMC samples from trial participants were taken at day 0 and at day 28 after the second dose. To note about this clone: The target of this receptor is not known.

The CDR3 regions of human TCRbeta chains were analyzed by immunosequencing. In the original analysis: TCRs in the repertoires were compared against a reference library of SARS-CoV-2-specific TCRs that had been generated with the MIRA antigen-specificity platform. Breadth was defined as the fraction of unique TCRs that were SARS-CoV-2-associated. Depth was defined as the fraction of total T cells that were SARS-CoV-2-associated. Each spike-specific TCR was assigned to its reactive spike region and to a CD4 or CD8 class using the MIRA data. Log10-transformed breadth and depth values were compared by one-way ANOVA with Sidak's multiple comparisons tests. In TCRdb, the immuneACCESS table is reduced to in-frame sequences with V and J assigned. These tables do not hold every clone; where another copy was compared, an unresolved V gene accounts for under half, and the others remain unexplained. That table supplies the V and J calls and clone size; D and trimming were determined from the DNA. The sample table holds around 150,000 clones. Of the sample, around 2.4% is held by the ten largest clones.

Overall study results and their limits: The 56-69-year group was small, and its depth increase did not reach significance, likely because of low power. Most participants were white British and females outnumbered males, and the authors suggested that clonal diversity may have been underestimated. No day 14 peak-response samples were available, so repertoires were characterized only after the peak T cell response. Conclusions about previously exposed vaccinees were limited because only six AZD1222 recipients were SARS-CoV-2 seropositive at baseline. Spike-specific TCR breadth and depth rose significantly after two AZD1222 doses compared with day 0 and with MenACWY recipients. CD4 TCRs associated with the vaccine covered the entire spike protein, and the dominant responses were in regions 160-218 and 743-854. Reportedly, almost half of the unique spike-specific TCRs recognized epitopes lying outside the regions that are mutated in the B.1.351 and B.1.1.7 variants.

The specimen was peripheral blood. The receptor was derived from an adult in good health.

The DNA sequence is as follows: TGTGCCATCGGGGACAGATCACGCTCTGGAAACACCATATATTTT. Its translation reads: CAIGDRSRSGNTIYF. This sequence uses TRBV10-3 and TRBJ1-3, and TRBD1 aligns with 7 junction nucleotides. V loses 8 bases at its end and J loses 0 bases; junction bases beyond the gene matches: 7. The CDR3 sequence holds 15 residues, the cysteine and phenylalanine included. Just CDR3 DNA is preserved here, 45 bases in frame from base 1. From the germline V gene, CDR1 is ENHRY and CDR2 is SYGVKD.